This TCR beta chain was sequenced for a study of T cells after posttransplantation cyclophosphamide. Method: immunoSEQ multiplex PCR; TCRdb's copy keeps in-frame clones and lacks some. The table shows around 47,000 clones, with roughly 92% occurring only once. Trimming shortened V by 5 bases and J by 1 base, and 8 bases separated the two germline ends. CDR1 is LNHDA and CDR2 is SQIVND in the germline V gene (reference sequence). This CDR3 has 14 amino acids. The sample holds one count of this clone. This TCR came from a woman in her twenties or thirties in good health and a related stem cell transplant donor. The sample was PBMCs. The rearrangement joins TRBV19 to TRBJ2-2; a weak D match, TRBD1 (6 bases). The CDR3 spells CASSGTLNTGELFF. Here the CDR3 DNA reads TGTGCCAGTAGTGGGACACTGAACACCGGGGAGCTGTTTTTT.